The clone carrying this T cell receptor beta chain has ten or more counts. What it binds is unknown. This sample was included in a study of CD8 T cells in ankylosing spondylitis. Broader study findings: Reportedly, matched ankylosing spondylitis synovial fluid was significantly enriched for disease-linked clones. Some motif variants were previously reported in reactive arthritis synovial fluid and blood. What seemed typical of ankylosing spondylitis blood was a TCR beta motif built from about 8 highly homologous variants.

V lost 5 bases to trimming and J lost 4 bases, with 15 bases between them. CDR1 is SGHVS, CDR2 FQNEAQ, per germline. The CDR3 runs to 15 residues. Construction of TCR beta libraries was performed using quantitative 5'-RACE with molecular barcodes. TCRdb re-analysed the 5' RACE reads in MiXCR, keeping a single row per CDR3 protein. The profile shows approximately 300,000 distinct CDR3 sequences, around 20% of them singletons. Sample: blood, either unsorted or a sorted T cell fraction (not recorded which). The TCR originated in a male donor with ankylosing spondylitis or in good health (not recorded which). The V gene is TRBV7-8, the J gene TRBJ2-1; no firm D call. The CDR3 here is CASSPRPTPYNEQFF. For the CDR3, the DNA is TGTGCCAGCAGCCCCCGCCCTACCCCTTACAATGAGCAGTTCTTC.